The rows below give T cell receptor beta chains drawn from one sample of a study of T cells in Graves' hyperthyroidism and ophthalmopathy. Via MiXCR, TCRdb re-called the multiplex PCR reads, giving one row per CDR3 protein. This sample has a few hundred thousand distinct CDR3 sequences, with roughly 25% found just once. The sample consisted of blood. Source of these receptors: a man in his fifties with Graves' hyperthyroidism. Both conserved end residues are trimmed from each CDR3.

TRBJ2-5 TRBV12-3/TRBV12-4 ASSLVWDRARPGAQY
TRBJ1-1 TRBV9 ASSVAQKNTEAF
TRBJ2-1 TRBV19 ASSIGLSNNEQF
TRBJ1-1 TRBV15 ATSRAPTSEAF
TRBJ2-5 TRBV5-4 ASSREGVQETQY
TRBJ1-1 TRBV7-9 ASSQGQGGMMNTEAF
TRBJ2-1 TRBV11-2 ASSLMTSGSGNEQF
TRBJ1-4 TRBV7-9 ASSATGTGGEKLF
TRBJ2-1 TRBV7-3 ASSPRTSGVGGEQF
TRBJ2-1 TRBV3-1 ASSYGTGAYNEQF
TRBJ2-3 TRBV20-1 SARDPLGTELTDTQY
TRBJ2-5 TRBV14 ASSRIYETQY
TRBJ2-7 TRBV7-3 ASSVLSSSYEQY
TRBJ2-1 TRBV3-1 ASSQGLAVGDNEQF
TRBJ2-7 TRBV15 ATSRESSGVAWEQY
TRBJ2-3 TRBV10-2 ASQGLAGGTDTQY
TRBJ2-7 TRBV9 ASSVVDSTYEQY
TRBJ2-3 TRBV7-2 ASSPPEGTPDTQY
TRBJ2-5 TRBV6-1 ASRLAVQETQY
TRBJ2-1 TRBV5-1 ASSLGGSKGNEQF
TRBJ1-5 TRBV20-1 SASDRGNQPQH
TRBJ2-7 TRBV5-1 ASGDPPSYEQY
TRBJ2-7 TRBV19 ASSPRGSRRNEQY
TRBJ1-1 TRBV29-1 SAVTDPRGTEAF
TRBJ1-2 TRBV18 ASSPRRDDGYT
TRBJ2-5 TRBV11-2 ASSLDTWGETQY